The TCR beta chain described here comes from a study of T cells after yellow fever vaccination. As for the study in general: Those fractions that held only low numbers of cells were prepared using the SMART-Seq v4 Ultra Low Input RNA kit.

TCRdb re-analysed the 5' RACE reads in MiXCR, keeping a single row per CDR3 protein. The repertoire has 510,000 or so distinct CDR3 sequences, around 21% of them found once; the top ten carry approximately 15%. Sequences were derived from PBMCs, sampled 15 days after the yellow fever booster vaccination. The TCR originated in a man aged 25 to 45 who received the YFV17D yellow fever vaccine.

The CDR3 sequence: CASSSLLQGAHYEQYF. Here the CDR3 DNA reads TGTGCCAGCAGTTCGCTCCTCCAGGGGGCCCACTACGAGCAGTACTTC. The chain employs TRBV6-5 and TRBJ2-7; TRBD1 matches 8 bases. This CDR3 has 16 residues. Germline V lookup: CDR1 MNHEY, CDR2 SVGAGI. The junction had 11 bases not matched to a gene; V was cut back by 4 bases and J by 3 bases.